The next 11 T cell receptor beta chains were all read from a single sample in a study of blood T cell repertoires in COVID-19. Profiled with immunoSEQ multiplex PCR; TCRdb holds only in-frame clones, not every one. The table lists about 190,000 clones, roughly 81% of them singletons, with about 11% in the top ten. Sequenced material: peripheral blood. Receptors were obtained from an elderly woman with COVID-19, enrolled during active disease.

This clone came up a few times. The J gene is TRBJ2-1, the V gene TRBV6-2 or TRBV6-3; TRBD2 agrees at 7 bases. The trim removed 5 bases at V and 4 bases at J, leaving 11 bases unmatched. The CDR3 length is 16 residues. Germline V gene data show CDR1 as MNHEY and CDR2 as SVGEGT. CDR3 DNA sequence: TGTGCCAGCAGTACCCCGTTTGCGGGAGCGTACAATGAGCAGTTCTTC. This sequence encodes CASSTPFAGAYNEQFF.

The rearrangement uses TRBV29-1 and TRBJ1-1, with D maybe TRBD1 (6 bases). This CDR3 spans 14 amino acids. CDR1 SQVTM and CDR2 ANQGSEA come from the germline V gene. The V end lost 0 bases, the J end lost 6 bases, and 14 bases lay between the germline ends. CDR3 DNA: TGCAGCGTTGAAGATCTGGGGGCCGGGGCTGAAGCTTTCTTT. It is translated as CSVEDLGAGAEAFF.

This clone was counted a single time. The gene calls are TRBV6-1 and TRBJ2-2; 12 bases are shared with TRBD1. Germline V gene lookup returns CDR1 MNHNS and CDR2 SASEGT. V lost 4 bases, J lost 4 bases, and 7 bases stayed unmatched. This CDR3 has 17 residues. CDR3 sequence reads: CASSVRDRGLVTGELFF. CDR3 sequence (DNA): TGTGCCAGCAGTGTCCGGGACAGGGGGCTCGTCACCGGGGAGCTGTTTTTT.

This sequence joins TRBV5-6 and TRBJ1-2; 8 positions match TRBD1. With V trimmed by 1 base and J by 1 base, 6 bases remained unmatched. Germline lookup yields CDR1 SGHDT and CDR2 YYEEEE. CDR3 size: 16 residues. The DNA of the CDR3 is TGTGCCAGCAGCTTGTCAGGGGGCGCCGGTAACTATGGCTACACCTTC. Residues: CASSLSGGAGNYGYTF. Full variable domain (remainder filled in from reference TRBV5-6 and TRBJ1-2): DAGVTQSPTHLIKTRGQQVTLRCSPKSGHDTVSWYQQALGQGPQFIFQYYEEEERQRGNFPDRFSGHQFPNYSSELNVNALLLGDSALYLCASSLSGGAGNYGYTFGSGTRLTVV.

This clone was counted a few times. The gene calls are TRBV7-8 and TRBJ2-2; 7 bases are shared with TRBD1. J gave up 6 bases and V 5 bases, and 21 bases lay outside the gene matches. The germline V gene has CDR1 SGHVS and CDR2 FQNEAQ. The CDR3 spans 19 residues. The chain's CDR3 is CASSKDRAPGISKAGELFF. The CDR3 DNA follows: TGTGCCAGCAGCAAAGACAGGGCTCCAGGGATATCAAAGGCCGGGGAGCTGTTTTTT.

The CDR3 spells CASSLAPGSGNTIYF. In nucleotides, the CDR3 is TGCGCCAGCAGCTTGGCCCCGGGCTCTGGAAACACCATATATTTT. The J gene is TRBJ1-3, the V gene TRBV5-1; D is undetermined. In germline, CDR1 is SGHRS, CDR2 YFSETQ. The CDR3 contains 15 residues. V shed 0 bases and J shed 0 bases, with 7 bases lying between them.

CDR3: CASSFGLAGNTGELFF. CDR3 nucleotides: TGCGCCAGCAGCTTCGGACTAGCGGGAAACACCGGGGAGCTGTTTTTT. The J gene is TRBJ2-2, the V gene TRBV5-1, with 12 bases fitting TRBD2. This CDR3 has 16 amino acids. The V gene's germline CDR1 is SGHRS and CDR2 YFSETQ. The trim removed 2 bases at V and 2 bases at J, leaving 1 base unmatched.

This rearrangement joins TRBV7-6 to TRBJ2-3, with D tentatively TRBD2 (6 bases). Germline V gene sequence: CDR1 SGHVS, CDR2 FNYEAQ. The CDR3 runs to 15 residues. The V end was cut by 5 bases, the J end by 1 base, with 13 bases between. The CDR3 DNA reads TGTGCCAGCAGCACCTACGGGGGTGGCACAGATACGCAGTATTTT. Amino acid sequence: CASSTYGGGTDTQYF.

J is TRBJ2-7 and V is TRBV5-1; 9 nucleotides match TRBD2. Trimming removed 0 bases from V and 2 bases from J; junction bases left unmatched: 9. The germline gives CDR1 SGHRS, CDR2 YFSETQ. The CDR3 extends over 17 amino acids. CDR3 protein: CASSLGPTAGGTYEQYF. The CDR3 region has the DNA TGCGCCAGCAGCTTGGGACCGACAGCGGGAGGAACCTACGAGCAGTACTTC.

This clone was counted once. The chain uses TRBV5-4 and TRBJ2-3; D might be TRBD1 (5 bases). Looked up from germline, CDR1 is SGHNT and CDR2 is YYREEE (reference sequence). CDR3 length equals 14 residues. V was shortened by 2 bases and J by 2 bases, with 9 bases between the two germline ends. In DNA, the CDR3 is TGTGCCAGCAGCTTACCAGGGTTCACAGATACGCAGTATTTT. It translates to CASSLPGFTDTQYF. Supplemented by reference TRBV5-4 and TRBJ2-3, the full variable domain reads ETGVTQSPTHLIKTRGQQVTLRCSSQSGHNTVSWYQQALGQGPQFIFQYYREEENGRGNFPPRFSGLQFPNYSSELNVNALELDDSALYLCASSLPGFTDTQYFGPGTRLTVL.

This clone showed up just a few times. This chain links TRBV6-1 with TRBJ2-1, with TRBD1 matching 9 bases. The CDR3 spans 15 residues. Looked up from germline, CDR1 is MNHNS and CDR2 is SASEGT. J lost 8 bases, V lost 5 bases, and 10 bases had no gene match. CDR3 coding DNA: TGTGCCAGCAGTTCCCTCCGGGACAGGGTTGATGAGCAGTTCTTC. Encoded protein: CASSSLRDRVDEQFF.